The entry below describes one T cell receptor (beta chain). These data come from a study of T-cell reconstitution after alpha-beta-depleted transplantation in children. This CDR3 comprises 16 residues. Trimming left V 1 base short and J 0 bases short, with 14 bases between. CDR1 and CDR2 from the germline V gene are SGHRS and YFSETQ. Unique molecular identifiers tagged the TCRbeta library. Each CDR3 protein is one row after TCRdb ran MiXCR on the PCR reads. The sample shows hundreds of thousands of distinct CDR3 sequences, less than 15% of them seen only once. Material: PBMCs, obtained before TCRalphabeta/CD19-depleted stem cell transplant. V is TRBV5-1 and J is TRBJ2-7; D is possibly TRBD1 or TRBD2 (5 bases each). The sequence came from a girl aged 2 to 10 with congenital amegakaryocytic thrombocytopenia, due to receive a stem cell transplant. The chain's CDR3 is CASSLRGRGPSYEQYF. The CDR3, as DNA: TGCGCCAGCAGCTTGAGGGGTCGGGGACCCTCCTACGAGCAGTACTTC. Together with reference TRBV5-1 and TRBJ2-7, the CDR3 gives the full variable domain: KAGVTQTPRYLIKTRGQQVTLSCSPISGHRSVSWYQQTPGQGLQFLFEYFSETQRNKGNFPGRFSGRQFSNSRSEMNVSTLELGDSALYLCASSLRGRGPSYEQYFGPGTRLTVT.